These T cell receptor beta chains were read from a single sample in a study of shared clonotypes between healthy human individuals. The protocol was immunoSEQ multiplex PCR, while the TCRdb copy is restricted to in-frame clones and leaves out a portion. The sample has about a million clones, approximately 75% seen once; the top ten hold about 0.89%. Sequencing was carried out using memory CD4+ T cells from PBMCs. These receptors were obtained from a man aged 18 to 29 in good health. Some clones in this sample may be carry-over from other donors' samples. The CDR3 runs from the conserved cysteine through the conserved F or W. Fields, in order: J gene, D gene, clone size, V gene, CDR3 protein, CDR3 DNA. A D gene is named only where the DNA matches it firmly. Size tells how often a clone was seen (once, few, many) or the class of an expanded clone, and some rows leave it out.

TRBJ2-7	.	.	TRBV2	CASHTGQKYEQYF	TGTGCCAGCCATACAGGACAGAAATACGAGCAGTACTTC
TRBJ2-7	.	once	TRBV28	CASSLGAYEQYF	TGTGCCAGCAGTTTGGGGGCCTACGAGCAGTACTTC
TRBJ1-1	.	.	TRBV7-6	CASSTPGRATEAFF	TGTGCCAGCAGCACCCCGGGGCGGGCCACTGAAGCTTTCTTT
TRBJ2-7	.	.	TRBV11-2	CASSSPRGPYEQYF	TGTGCCAGCAGCTCCCCGCGGGGCCCCTACGAGCAGTACTTC
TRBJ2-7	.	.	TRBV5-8	CASTIDRDPGRGEQYF	TGTGCCAGCACTATTGACCGGGACCCCGGTAGAGGAGAGCAGTACTTC
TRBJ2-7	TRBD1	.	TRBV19	CASSIPGQGAYEQYF	TGTGCCAGTAGTATACCGGGACAGGGGGCTTACGAGCAGTACTTC
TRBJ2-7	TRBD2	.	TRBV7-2	CASTLKSGRGRYEQYF	TGTGCCAGCACCTTGAAAAGCGGGCGGGGGAGATACGAGCAGTACTTC
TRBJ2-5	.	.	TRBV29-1	CSVGSYQETQYF	TGCAGCGTTGGGTCTTACCAAGAGACCCAGTACTTC
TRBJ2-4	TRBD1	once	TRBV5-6	CASSLVVGQGTKNIQYF	TGTGCCAGCAGCTTGGTTGTGGGACAGGGGACCAAAAACATTCAGTACTTC
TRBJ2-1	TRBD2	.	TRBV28	CASSLLREVEQFF	TGTGCCAGCAGTTTGTTGCGGGAGGTTGAGCAGTTCTTC
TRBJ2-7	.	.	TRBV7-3	CASSLTGRAVTGEQYF	TGTGCCAGCAGCTTAACCGGCCGGGCCGTGACGGGCGAGCAGTACTTC
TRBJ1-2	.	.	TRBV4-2	CASSQASGGNGYTF	TGTGCCAGCAGCCAAGCTAGCGGGGGCAATGGCTACACCTTC
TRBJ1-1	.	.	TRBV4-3	CASSQGDSPNTEAFF	TGCGCCAGCAGCCAAGGTGACAGCCCAAACACTGAAGCTTTCTTT
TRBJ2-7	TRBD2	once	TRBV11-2	CASSLEGGSSYEQYF	TGTGCCAGCAGCTTAGAGGGCGGGAGCTCCTACGAGCAGTACTTC
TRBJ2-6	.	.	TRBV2	CASGEGVSGANVLTF	TGTGCCAGTGGCGAAGGAGTCTCTGGGGCCAACGTCCTGACTTTC
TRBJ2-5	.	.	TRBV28	CASSLATIGSRETQYF	TGTGCCAGCAGTTTGGCTACGATCGGGAGTAGGGAGACCCAGTACTTC
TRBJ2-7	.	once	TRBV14	CASSQDGGQISYEQYF	TGTGCCAGCAGCCAAGATGGTGGCCAAATCTCCTACGAGCAGTACTTC
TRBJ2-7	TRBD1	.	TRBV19	CASRGTGVYEQYF	TGTGCCAGTAGGGGGACAGGGGTCTACGAGCAGTACTTC
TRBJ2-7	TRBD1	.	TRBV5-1	CASSPGTGSYEQYF	TGCGCCAGCAGTCCCGGGACAGGCTCCTACGAGCAGTACTTC
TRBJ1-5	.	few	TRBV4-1	CASSQLGGGYSNQPQHF	TGCGCCAGCAGCCAACTCGGAGGGGGATATAGCAATCAGCCCCAGCATTTT
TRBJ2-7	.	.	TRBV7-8	CASSSSGNPKYEQYF	TGTGCCAGCAGCTCTTCGGGAAACCCTAAGTACGAGCAGTACTTC
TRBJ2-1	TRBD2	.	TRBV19	CASSIDHGGRNEQFF	TGTGCCAGTAGTATAGATCACGGGGGGAGGAATGAGCAGTTCTTC
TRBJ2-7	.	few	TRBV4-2	CASSQAQGPSYEQYF	TGTGCCAGCAGCCAAGCCCAGGGGCCCTCCTACGAGCAGTACTTC
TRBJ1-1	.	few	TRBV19	CASRPVILNTEAFF	TGTGCCAGTAGGCCAGTGATCCTGAACACTGAAGCTTTCTTT
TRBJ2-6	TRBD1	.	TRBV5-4	CASSGQGSGANVLTF	TGTGCCAGCAGCGGACAGGGCTCTGGGGCCAACGTCCTGACTTTC
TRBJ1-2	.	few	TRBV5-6	CASSLDSEGYTF	TGTGCCAGCAGCTTGGACAGCGAAGGCTACACCTTC
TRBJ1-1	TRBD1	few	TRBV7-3	CASSLVQGREAFF	TGTGCCAGCAGCTTAGTACAGGGGCGAGAAGCTTTCTTT
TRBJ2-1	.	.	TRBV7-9	CASSLVGAEQFF	TGTGCCAGCAGCTTAGTCGGCGCTGAGCAGTTCTTC
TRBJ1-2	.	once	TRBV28	CASGGTTLGANYGYTF	TGTGCCAGCGGGGGGACGACGCTTGGGGCTAACTATGGCTACACCTTC
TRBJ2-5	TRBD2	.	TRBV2	CASSRREGPQETQYF	TGTGCCAGCTCCCGCCGGGAGGGCCCCCAAGAGACCCAGTACTTC
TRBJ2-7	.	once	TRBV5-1	CASSSHDRKTYEQYF	TGCGCCAGCAGCTCACATGACAGAAAGACCTACGAGCAGTACTTC
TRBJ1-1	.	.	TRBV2	CASSGTGKAFF	TGTGCCAGCAGTGGTACAGGTAAAGCTTTCTTT
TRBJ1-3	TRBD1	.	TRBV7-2	CASSQGQGFSGNTIYF	TGTGCCAGCAGCCAGGGACAGGGCTTCTCTGGAAACACCATATATTTT
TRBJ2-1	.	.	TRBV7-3	CASSLTGRRDRQFF	TGTGCCAGCAGCTTAACAGGGAGGAGGGACAGGCAGTTCTTC
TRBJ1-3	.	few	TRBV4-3	CASSQDAGEGNTIYF	TGCGCCAGCAGCCAAGATGCAGGGGAAGGAAACACCATATATTTT
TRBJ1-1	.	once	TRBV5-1	CASSPSSGWDTEAFF	TGCGCCAGCAGCCCGTCCTCAGGGTGGGACACTGAAGCTTTCTTT
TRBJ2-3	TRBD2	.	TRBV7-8	CASSPIAGSRADTQYF	TGTGCCAGCAGCCCCATAGCGGGTAGCCGGGCAGATACGCAGTATTTT
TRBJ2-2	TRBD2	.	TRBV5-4	CASKVGGPDTGELFF	TGTGCCAGCAAGGTGGGAGGGCCCGACACCGGGGAGCTGTTTTTT
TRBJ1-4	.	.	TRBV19	CASSIDRGQINEKLFF	TGTGCCAGTAGTATAGATCGAGGACAGATTAATGAAAAACTGTTTTTT
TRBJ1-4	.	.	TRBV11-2	CASSPRRRGGLANEKLFF	TGTGCCAGCAGCCCTCGACGCCGGGGGGGGTTAGCTAATGAAAAACTGTTTTTT
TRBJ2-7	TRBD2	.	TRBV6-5	CASSHQGTSTYEQYF	TGTGCCAGCAGCCACCAAGGGACTAGCACCTACGAGCAGTACTTC
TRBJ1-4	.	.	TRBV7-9	CASSSDLTGPGGEKLFF	TGTGCCAGCAGCTCAGACTTAACGGGCCCTGGGGGGGAAAAACTGTTTTTT
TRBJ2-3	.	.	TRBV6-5	CASSYTMSDTQYF	TGTGCCAGCAGTTACACAATGTCAGATACGCAGTATTTT
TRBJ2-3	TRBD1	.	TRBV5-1	CASSLWGQGGTDTQYF	TGCGCCAGCAGCTTGTGGGGGCAGGGGGGCACAGATACGCAGTATTTT
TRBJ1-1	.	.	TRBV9	CASSVSSGNTEAFF	TGTGCCAGCAGCGTTTCCAGCGGGAACACTGAAGCTTTCTTT
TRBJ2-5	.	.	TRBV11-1	CASSLAHRQGTQYF	TGTGCCAGCAGCTTAGCGCATAGGCAAGGGACCCAGTACTTC